This is a list of T cell receptor beta chains from one sample in a study of blood T cell repertoires in COVID-19. Generated by immunoSEQ multiplex PCR, the TCRdb table keeps only in-frame clones and is missing some. The sample lists around 230,000 clones, roughly 85% occurring once. Sequenced sample: peripheral blood. The receptors were gathered from a man aged 50 or older with COVID-19, enrolled during active disease. Each CDR3 is given with its conserved first and last residue. A D gene is named only where the DNA matches it firmly. Not all rows give a size; the values are once, few, many and, for expanded clones, a class.

v_call,d_call,j_call,clone_size,cdr3_nt,cdr3_aa
TRBV9,TRBD2,TRBJ2-2,.,TGTGCCAGCAGCGGGGGACTAGCGGGCTACACCGGGGAGCTGTTTTTT,CASSGGLAGYTGELFF
TRBV5-1,.,TRBJ2-2,.,TGCGCCAGCAGCCTCCTAGGAAGGACAGTGAACACCGGGGAGCTGTTTTTT,CASSLLGRTVNTGELFF
TRBV19,.,TRBJ1-5,.,TGTGCCAGTAGTAACGGCGGGGGTCGAATGGGCAATCAGCCCCAGCATTTT,CASSNGGGRMGNQPQHF
TRBV5-1,TRBD2,TRBJ2-1,.,TGCGCCAGCAGCCCTGGGACTAGCGGGTACAATGAGCAGTTCTTC,CASSPGTSGYNEQFF
TRBV4-1,TRBD1,TRBJ1-4,.,TGCGCCAGCAGCCAAGACGGGACAGCTAACTGGGAAAAACTGTTTTTT,CASSQDGTANWEKLFF
TRBV7-2,.,TRBJ1-2,.,TGTGCCAGCAGCGGAAGGGCGGGGGAAGATAATGGCTACACCTTC,CASSGRAGEDNGYTF
TRBV27,TRBD1,TRBJ1-4,.,TGTGCCAGCAGTTCCTTCGGGACAGCTAATGAAAAACTGTTTTTT,CASSSFGTANEKLFF
TRBV5-1,TRBD1,TRBJ2-2,.,TGCGCCAGCAGCCATGGACAGGGACTCCCCGGGGAGCTGTTTTTT,CASSHGQGLPGELFF
TRBV4-1,TRBD1,TRBJ1-3,.,TGCGCCAGCAGCCAAGATCCAACAGGGGATCACACCATATATTTT,CASSQDPTGDHTIYF
TRBV19,.,TRBJ2-7,.,TGTGCCAGTAGTCTGGATTCTGCATACAGGGAGCAGTACTTC,CASSLDSAYREQYF
TRBV5-4,TRBD1,TRBJ1-2,.,TGTGCCAGCAGCACCACAGGGGGCGCGATCTATGGCTACACCTTC,CASSTTGGAIYGYTF
TRBV5-1,TRBD2,TRBJ2-7,.,TGCGCCAGCAGCCGTGCGGGGGGCCCTTACGAGCAGTACTTC,CASSRAGGPYEQYF
TRBV6-2/TRBV6-3,TRBD1,TRBJ1-6,.,TGTGCCAGCAGTTACTTCGGGACAGTTAATTCACCCCTCCACTTT,CASSYFGTVNSPLHF
TRBV30,TRBD1,TRBJ1-2,.,TGTGCCTGGAGTTACGGACAGGGTGACTATGGCTACACCTTC,CAWSYGQGDYGYTF
TRBV29-1,TRBD1,TRBJ1-1,.,TGCAGCGCGGGATACAGGGGCAATACTGAAGCTTTCTTT,CSAGYRGNTEAFF
TRBV19,TRBD1,TRBJ1-3,.,TGTGCCAGTAGTTTTCGGACAGGGTTCTCTGGAAACACCATATATTTT,CASSFRTGFSGNTIYF
TRBV30,TRBD1,TRBJ1-5,.,TGTGCCTGGAGTGTACGACAGGGTCGGAATCAGCCCCAGCATTTT,CAWSVRQGRNQPQHF
TRBV4-3,.,TRBJ2-7,once,TGCGCCAGCAGCCAAGATTTGTGGGGCGCCAACGAGCAGTACTTC,CASSQDLWGANEQYF
TRBV10-3,.,TRBJ2-3,.,TGTGCCATCAGTGAGTCGACTTCACTAGATACGCAGTATTTT,CAISESTSLDTQYF
TRBV19,TRBD1,TRBJ1-2,.,TGTGCCAGTCGCGACAGGGTTATAGGCTACACCTTC,CASRDRVIGYTF
TRBV12-1,.,TRBJ1-4,.,TGTGCCAGCAGCTGCGGACAGGGATTAAATGAAAAACTGTTTTTT,CASSCGQGLNEKLFF
TRBV7-8,TRBD1,TRBJ2-1,.,TGTGCCAGCAGCCGGGGACAGGGGGCAATCGATGAGCAGTTCTTC,CASSRGQGAIDEQFF
TRBV19,.,TRBJ1-2,.,TGTGCCTGCGACGGGAGAGGGCTTGGCTACACCTTC,CACDGRGLGYTF
TRBV21-1,.,TRBJ1-3,.,TGTGCCAGCAGCAAAGTTCGGGACAGCTACCGGAGCTCTGGAAACACCATATATTTT,CASSKVRDSYRSSGNTIYF
TRBV7-2,TRBD1,TRBJ1-2,few,TGTGCCAGCAGCGTCGCCACAGGGGGCGCACATGGCTACACCTTC,CASSVATGGAHGYTF
TRBV9,.,TRBJ1-2,.,TGTGCCAGCCGGGGCCACGGGGGGGGCTACACCTTC,CASRGHGGGYTF
TRBV3-1/TRBV3-2,.,TRBJ1-5,.,TGTGCCAGCAGCCAAAACGCAGACAATCAGCCCCAGCATTTT,CASSQNADNQPQHF
TRBV7-2,.,TRBJ2-4,.,TGTGCCAGCAGCTTAGTTGGCGGGGAAGCCAAAAACATTCAGTACTTC,CASSLVGGEAKNIQYF
TRBV18,TRBD1,TRBJ1-5,.,TGTGCCAGCTCACGAACCGTGTCGACAGGGGCTGGCAATCAGCCCCAGCATTTT,CASSRTVSTGAGNQPQHF
TRBV24-1,.,TRBJ2-5,.,TGTGCCACCAGTGACACAGGGCGCATCGAGACCCAGTACTTC,CATSDTGRIETQYF
TRBV30,TRBD2,TRBJ2-1,.,TGTGCCTGGAGTGTAGTAGCGGGTGAGCAGTTCTTC,CAWSVVAGEQFF
TRBV25-1,TRBD1,TRBJ1-2,.,TGTGCCAGCAGTGAATGGACAGGGCGGGAAAGGGGCTACACCTTC,CASSEWTGRERGYTF
TRBV7-8,.,TRBJ2-5,.,TGTGCCAGCAGCTCTGGACTTCAAGAGACCCAGTACTTC,CASSSGLQETQYF
TRBV18,TRBD2,TRBJ2-3,.,TGTGCCAGCTCATCCCTAGCGGGGGGCCGCAGCACAGATACGCAGTATTTT,CASSSLAGGRSTDTQYF
TRBV15,TRBD1,TRBJ1-2,.,TGTGCCACCAGCAAAGGACAGGGGGCGATTGGCTACACCTTC,CATSKGQGAIGYTF
TRBV12-3/TRBV12-4,TRBD1,TRBJ1-5,.,TGTGCCAGCGGGACAGGGAGGGTTCAGCCCCAGCATTTT,CASGTGRVQPQHF
TRBV6-2/TRBV6-3,TRBD2,TRBJ2-3,once,TGTGCCAGCAGTTACCCCATTCGGAGAGCGGGGGGCGGCACAGATACGCAGTATTTT,CASSYPIRRAGGGTDTQYF
TRBV6-6,TRBD2,TRBJ2-1,medium-sized,TGTGCCAGCAGTTTAAGCGGGGGGTCCAATGAGCAGTTCTTC,CASSLSGGSNEQFF
TRBV27,TRBD2,TRBJ2-5,.,TGTGCCAGCAGTCCCCCCCAGCGGGGGGAACAAGAGACCCAGTACTTC,CASSPPQRGEQETQYF
TRBV29-1,TRBD1,TRBJ2-1,.,TGCAGCGCGGGACAGGGATTAGACAATGAGCAGTTCTTC,CSAGQGLDNEQFF
TRBV10-2,.,TRBJ2-3,.,TGCGCCAGCAGTGAGCGGGGGGATACGCAGTATTTT,CASSERGDTQYF
TRBV5-1,.,TRBJ1-2,once,TGCGCCAGCAGCTTGGGTACAGAGAACTATGGCTACACCTTC,CASSLGTENYGYTF
TRBV6-1,.,TRBJ1-4,.,TGTGCCAGCAGTGAAAAACCACACAACAGGGTGCAGGGAAAACTGTTTTTT,CASSEKPHNRVQGKLFF
TRBV7-2,.,TRBJ2-3,.,TGTGCCAGCAGCTTATTTGGCGGGTCTTCAGATACGCAGTATTTT,CASSLFGGSSDTQYF
TRBV7-9,TRBD1,TRBJ2-7,few,TGTGCCAGCAGCTTAGGAGGGACAGGGGACTACGAGCAGTACTTC,CASSLGGTGDYEQYF
TRBV4-1,.,TRBJ1-2,once,TGCGCCAGCAGCCAAGTGAGCGCTACTAACTATGGCTACACCTTC,CASSQVSATNYGYTF
TRBV19,TRBD1,TRBJ1-2,.,TGTGCCAGTGCTAAAGACAGGGAGGTTCCCTATGGCTACACCTTC,CASAKDREVPYGYTF